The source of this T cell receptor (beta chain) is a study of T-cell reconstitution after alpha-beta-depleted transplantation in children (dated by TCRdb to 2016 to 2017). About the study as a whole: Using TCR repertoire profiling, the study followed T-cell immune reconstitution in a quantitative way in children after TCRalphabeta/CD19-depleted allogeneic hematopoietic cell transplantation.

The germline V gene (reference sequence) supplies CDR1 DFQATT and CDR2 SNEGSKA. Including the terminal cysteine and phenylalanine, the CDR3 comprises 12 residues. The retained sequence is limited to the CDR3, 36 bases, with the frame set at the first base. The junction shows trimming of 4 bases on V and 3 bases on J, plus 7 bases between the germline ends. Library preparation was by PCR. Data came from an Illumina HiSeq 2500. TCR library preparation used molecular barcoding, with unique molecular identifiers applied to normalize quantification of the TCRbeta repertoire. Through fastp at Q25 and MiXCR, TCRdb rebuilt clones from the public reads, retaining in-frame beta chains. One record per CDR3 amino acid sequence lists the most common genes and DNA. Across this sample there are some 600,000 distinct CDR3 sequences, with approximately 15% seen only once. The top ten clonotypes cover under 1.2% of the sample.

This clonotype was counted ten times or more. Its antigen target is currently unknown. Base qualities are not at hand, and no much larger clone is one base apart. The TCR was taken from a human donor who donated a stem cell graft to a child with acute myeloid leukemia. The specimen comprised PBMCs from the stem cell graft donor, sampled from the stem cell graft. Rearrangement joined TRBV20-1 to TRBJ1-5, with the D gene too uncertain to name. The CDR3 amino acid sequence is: CSATEFNQPQHF. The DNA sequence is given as TGCAGTGCTACCGAATTCAATCAGCCCCAGCATTTT.